This T cell receptor (beta chain) was captured in a study of spatial heterogeneity in lung cancer. Findings and caveats of the study: Among tumor T cells, estimated coverage was roughly 7.4% for alpha chains and around 13% for beta chains. The study found that expanded intratumoral alpha and beta TCR counts tracked tumor mutation counts.

Documented time point: sample taken at primary tumor resection. TCRs were sequenced from unsorted whole RNA of tumor, nontumor lung or PBMC. TCRdb independently ran MiXCR on the 5' RACE reads; one entry per CDR3 protein. The sample has several thousand distinct CDR3 sequences, roughly 30% seen once. A remark on this clonotype: What it recognizes is unknown.

The germline gives CDR1 KGHSH, CDR2 LQKENI. V lost 3 bases and J lost 7, with 10 bases in between. There are 13 residues in the CDR3. Sequenced material: lung tumor tissue, taken at surgery. The chain links TRBV18 to TRBJ2-1; the D is unclear. This TCR was sampled from a male donor with early-stage non-small cell lung cancer. The DNA for the CDR3 is TGTGCCAGCTCACCGCTCGGTATTAATGAGCAGTTCTTC. Its protein is CASSPLGINEQFF.